This entry is about one TCR beta chain. Per germline, CDR1 MDHEN and CDR2 SYDVKM. CDR3 length: 13 residues. V lost 8 bases and J lost 5, with 15 bases in between. The data derive from a study of T cell responses to AZD1222 COVID-19 vaccine. The repertoire was sequenced with immunoSEQ multiplex PCR; TCRdb's copy has only in-frame clones and lacks some. Altogether around 150,000 clones are present, approximately 94% being singletons, with the ten largest covering roughly 1.2%. This clonotype was obtained from an adult in good health. The sample consisted of peripheral blood, taken on day 0 of AZD1222 vaccination. The J gene is TRBJ1-2, the V gene TRBV28; possible D gene TRBD1, 6 bases. DNA for the CDR3: TGTGCCAGCCTCTCCGGGGGCCAATATGGCTACACCTTC. This translates into CASLSGGQYGYTF.